Shown below are 19 T cell receptor beta chains from a single sample sequenced in a study of identical twins. Each CDR3 protein gets one entry after TCRdb re-called the 5' RACE reads with MiXCR. The profile shows about 660,000 distinct CDR3 sequences, over 8.5% of them singletons. The data also belong to a second study, concerning yellow fever vaccine responses in identical twins.

The sequenced sample was PBMCs. Receptors originate from a woman aged 18-35 years in good health.

Many counts were recorded for this clonotype. The chain employs TRBV20-1 and TRBJ2-4; TRBD2 matches 8 bases. This CDR3 has 20 amino acids. Germline V gives CDR1 DFQATT, CDR2 SNEGSKA (reference sequence). V shed 0 bases and J 2 bases; nucleotides not matched to a gene: 18. CDR3 sequence reads: CSARDSTGRSGGSPKNIQYF. The CDR3 DNA is TGCAGTGCTAGAGATTCGACGGGCCGCAGCGGGGGTAGTCCCAAAAACATTCAGTACTTC.

Many counts were recorded for this clonotype. DNA for the CDR3: TGTGCCAGCAGTTTATTCGCTTACAATGAGCAGTTCTTC. Its translation is CASSLFAYNEQFF. The chain uses TRBV12-3 or TRBV12-4 and TRBJ2-1; D unclear. This CDR3 is built from 13 residues. V shed 2 bases and J shed 4 bases, with 6 bases lying between them.

This clonotype was found a few times. The V call is TRBV12-3 or TRBV12-4, the J call TRBJ1-3; possible D gene TRBD1, 5 bases. V was pared by 4 bases and J by 3 bases, with 16 bases between. The CDR3 has 16 amino acids. CDR3 region: CASSSRSGTLGNTIYF. The CDR3 nucleotides read TGTGCCAGCAGTTCCAGGTCCGGGACGCTTGGAAACACCATATATTTT.

This clonotype was detected only a few times. The rearrangement joins TRBV7-9 to TRBJ2-7, with D perhaps matching TRBD1 (5 bases). The germline V gene has CDR1 SEHNR and CDR2 FQNEAQ (reference sequence). CDR3 length equals 13 residues. V lost 8 bases and J 2 bases, leaving 13 bases between the germline ends. CDR3: CASEEGAPYEQYF. Here the CDR3 DNA reads TGTGCCAGCGAGGAAGGGGCCCCCTACGAGCAGTACTTC. Together with reference TRBV7-9 and TRBJ2-7, the CDR3 gives the full variable domain: DTGVSQNPRHKITKRGQNVTFRCDPISEHNRLYWYRQTLGQGPEFLTYFQNEAQLEKSRLLSDRFSAERPKGSFSTLEIQRTEQGDSAMYLCASEEGAPYEQYFGPGTRLTVT.

J is TRBJ1-1 and V is TRBV7-2; 11 bases align to TRBD1. The CDR3 length is 16 residues. Germline V gene sequence: CDR1 SGHTA, CDR2 FQGNSA. V was clipped by 1 base and J by 5 bases; unmatched bases: 6. The DNA for the CDR3 is TGTGCCAGCAGCTTAGGCGGGACAGGGGGACTAACTGAAGCTTTCTTT. The encoded protein is CASSLGGTGGLTEAFF.

This clonotype occurred a few times. The rearrangement uses TRBV27 and TRBJ2-1; weak D call: TRBD2 (5 bases). This CDR3 contains 14 residues. The V gene lost 6 bases and the J gene lost 8 bases, with 17 bases spanning the gap. Germline CDR1 and CDR2: MNHEY and SMNVEV (reference sequence). The CDR3 nucleotides are TGTGCCAGCAGGGGTCCGTTTGATAGCGATGAGCAGTTCTTC. Its translation: CASRGPFDSDEQFF.

The gene calls are TRBV11-2 and TRBJ2-5, with D hard to call. Germline CDR1 is SGHAT and CDR2 is FQNNGV. The CDR3 has 14 amino acids. V lost 1 base and J 4 bases, leaving 10 bases between the germline ends. DNA of the CDR3: TGTGCCAGCAGCTTAGGTTCAGTTCCAGAGACCCAGTACTTC. It specifies CASSLGSVPETQYF.

This clonotype was counted only a few times. The chain links TRBV27 to TRBJ1-2; D is perhaps TRBD1 (5 bases). The germline V and J ends were trimmed by 5 bases and 8 bases, with 18 bases remaining between them. Per the germline V gene, CDR1 is MNHEY and CDR2 is SMNVEV (reference sequence). The CDR3 extends over 14 amino acids. The CDR3 nucleotides read TGTGCCAGCAGTCCCAGGGTTGCGGAGGGAGGCTACACCTTC. This sequence encodes CASSPRVAEGGYTF.

This clonotype has ten or more counts. The chain recombines TRBV5-6 with TRBJ1-4; the match to TRBD1 covers 9 bases. The CDR3 contains 15 residues. The germline gives CDR1 SGHDT, CDR2 YYEEEE. V lost 9 bases to trimming and J lost 6 bases; unmatched junction nucleotides: 12. The CDR3 reads CATTKHRGQDEKLFF. DNA of the CDR3: TGTGCCACCACGAAACACAGGGGGCAGGATGAAAAACTGTTTTTT.

This clonotype has more than one count but fewer than ten. This chain connects TRBV15 to TRBJ2-5, with D unresolved. Looked up from germline, CDR1 is LNHNV and CDR2 is YYDKDF (reference sequence). Trimming removed 0 bases at V and 6 bases at J, with 5 bases between. This CDR3 has 12 residues. The CDR3 DNA is TGTGCCACCAGCAGAGACTCGAAGACCCAGTACTTC. Protein sequence: CATSRDSKTQYF.

This clonotype was seen a few times. The gene calls are TRBV7-9 and TRBJ2-7, with D possibly TRBD2 on 5 matching bases. The germline V and J ends were trimmed by 2 bases and 2 bases, with 13 bases remaining between them. This CDR3 spans 15 amino acids. The germline V gene encodes CDR1 SEHNR and CDR2 FQNEAQ (reference sequence). The CDR3 spells CASSLPVSGTYEQYF. CDR3 nucleotides: TGTGCCAGCAGCTTACCGGTCAGCGGCACCTACGAGCAGTACTTC.

The chain combines TRBV4-3 with TRBJ2-6, with D hard to call. The CDR3 totals 16 residues. Germline V gene lookup returns CDR1 LGHNA and CDR2 YSLEER. The V end lost 0 bases, the J end lost 0 bases, and 6 bases lay between the germline ends. The CDR3 spells CASSQESHSGANVLTF. The CDR3 DNA follows: TGCGCCAGCAGCCAAGAGTCTCACTCTGGGGCCAACGTCCTGACTTTC.

This clonotype came up a few times. The chain combines TRBV12-3 or TRBV12-4 with TRBJ1-4, with D tentatively TRBD1 (6 bases). This CDR3 is built from 15 residues. Between the trimmed V and J ends, which lost 6 bases and 8 bases, there was a span of 19 bases. The CDR3 loop is CASSQDGGGSEKLFF. The DNA for the CDR3 is TGTGCCAGCAGCCAGGACGGGGGCGGAAGCGAAAAACTGTTTTTT.

This rearrangement joins TRBV29-1 to TRBJ2-1; 7 nucleotides match TRBD2. This CDR3 has 13 amino acids. The V and J ends lost 7 bases and 0 bases, in that order; junction bases with no gene match: 3. CDR1 and CDR2 from the germline V gene are SQVTM and ANQGSEA. The CDR3 bases are TGCAGCGCCTGGGGGGGCTCCTACAATGAGCAGTTCTTC. This translates into CSAWGGSYNEQFF.

The V gene is TRBV20-1, the J gene TRBJ2-5, with unresolved D. V gave up 4 bases and J gave up 5 bases, with 8 bases separating them. CDR1 is DFQATT and CDR2 is SNEGSKA in the germline V gene (reference sequence). The CDR3 length is 11 residues. This CDR3 reads CSAIHRETQYF. The CDR3 DNA sequence: TGCAGTGCTATTCATAGGGAGACCCAGTACTTC.

In this sample, this clonotype turned up many times. The chain links TRBV3-1 to TRBJ2-3; unclear D gene. Germline assignment: CDR1 LGHDT and CDR2 YNNKEL (reference sequence). V lost 2 bases and J lost 1, with 13 bases in between. CDR3 size: 16 residues. The CDR3 bases are TGTGCCAGCAGCCAACCCGAGGCCTGGGGCACAGATACGCAGTATTTT. The encoded protein is CASSQPEAWGTDTQYF.

This clonotype was counted at least ten times. This rearrangement joins TRBV5-5 to TRBJ2-1; D is possibly TRBD1 (5 bases). Trimming left V 4 bases short and J 4 bases short, with 15 bases between. CDR1 is SGHKS and CDR2 is YYEKEE in the germline V gene (reference sequence). This CDR3 region has 15 residues. The CDR3 here is CASSLTGATYNEQFF. For the CDR3, the DNA is TGTGCCAGCAGCCTAACAGGAGCCACTTACAATGAGCAGTTCTTC.

The CDR3 region is CASSQDLLSEQYF. In DNA, the CDR3 is TGTGCCAGCAGCCAAGATCTTTTAAGCGAGCAGTACTTC. This chain links TRBV3-1 with TRBJ2-7; D unclear. Germline V gives CDR1 LGHDT, CDR2 YNNKEL (reference sequence). CDR3 length equals 13 residues. V was clipped by 0 bases and J by 6 bases, with 9 bases between them.

The chain carries TRBV23-1 and TRBJ2-7; 7 bases fit TRBD1. TRBV23-1 is flagged as an ORF with uncertain function. The J segment lost 4 bases and the V segment lost 1 base, leaving 10 bases of the junction unmatched. This CDR3 has 16 amino acids. The CDR3 sequence is CASSQYRTGRAYEQYF. CDR3 sequence (DNA): TGCGCCAGCAGTCAATATAGGACAGGTCGAGCTTACGAGCAGTACTTC.